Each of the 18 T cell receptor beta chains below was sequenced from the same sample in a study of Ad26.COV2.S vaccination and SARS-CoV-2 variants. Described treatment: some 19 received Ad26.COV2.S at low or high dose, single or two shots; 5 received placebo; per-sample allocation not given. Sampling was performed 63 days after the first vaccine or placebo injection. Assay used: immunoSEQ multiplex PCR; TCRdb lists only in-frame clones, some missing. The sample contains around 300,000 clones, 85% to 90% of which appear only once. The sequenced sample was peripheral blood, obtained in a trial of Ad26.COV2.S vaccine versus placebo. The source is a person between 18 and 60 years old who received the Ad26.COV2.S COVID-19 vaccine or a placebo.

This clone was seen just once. This CDR3 is CASSRLGVRAYNEQFF. The CDR3 DNA reads TGTGCCAGCAGTAGACTAGGGGTGAGGGCCTACAATGAGCAGTTCTTC. The J gene is TRBJ2-1, the V gene TRBV27; D perhaps matches TRBD2 (6 bases). V shed 5 bases and J shed 2 bases, with 16 bases lying between them. Germline CDR1 is MNHEY and CDR2 is SMNVEV (reference sequence). This CDR3 comprises 16 residues.

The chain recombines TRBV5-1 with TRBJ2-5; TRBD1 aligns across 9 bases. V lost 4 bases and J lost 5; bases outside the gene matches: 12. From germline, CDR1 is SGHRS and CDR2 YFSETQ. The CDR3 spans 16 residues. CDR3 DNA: TGCGCCAGCAGCCCTACGACAGGGGGGGCCGTGGAGACCCAGTACTTC. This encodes CASSPTTGGAVETQYF.

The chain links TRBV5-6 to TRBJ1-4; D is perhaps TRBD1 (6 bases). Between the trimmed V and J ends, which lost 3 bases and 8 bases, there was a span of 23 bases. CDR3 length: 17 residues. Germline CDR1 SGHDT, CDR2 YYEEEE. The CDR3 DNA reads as TGTGCCAGCAGCTGGGGGGGGCCAGCTACTATTGGGGAAAAACTGTTTTTT. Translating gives CASSWGGPATIGEKLFF.

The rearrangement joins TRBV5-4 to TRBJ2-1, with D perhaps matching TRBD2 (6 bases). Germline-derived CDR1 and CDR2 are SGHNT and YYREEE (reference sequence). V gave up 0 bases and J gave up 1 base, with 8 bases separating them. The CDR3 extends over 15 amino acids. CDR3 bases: TGTGCCAGCAGCTTGGGGGGAGGATCCTACAATGAGCAGTTCTTC. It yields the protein CASSLGGGSYNEQFF.

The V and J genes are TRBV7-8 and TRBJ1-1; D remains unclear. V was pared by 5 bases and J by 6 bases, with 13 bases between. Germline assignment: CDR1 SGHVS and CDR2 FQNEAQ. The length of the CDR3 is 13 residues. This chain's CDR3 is CASSPTPHSEAFF. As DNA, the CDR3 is TGTGCCAGCAGCCCCACGCCCCATTCTGAAGCTTTCTTT.

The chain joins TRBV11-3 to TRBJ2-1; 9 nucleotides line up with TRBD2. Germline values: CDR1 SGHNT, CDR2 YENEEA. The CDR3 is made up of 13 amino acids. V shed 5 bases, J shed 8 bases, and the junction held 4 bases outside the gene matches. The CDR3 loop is CASSKREEDEQFF. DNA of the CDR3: TGTGCCAGCAGCAAGCGGGAGGAGGATGAGCAGTTCTTC.

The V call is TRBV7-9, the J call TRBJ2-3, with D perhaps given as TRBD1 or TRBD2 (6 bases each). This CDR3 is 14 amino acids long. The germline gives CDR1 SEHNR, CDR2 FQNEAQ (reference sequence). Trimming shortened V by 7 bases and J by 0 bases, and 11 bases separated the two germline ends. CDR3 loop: CASKQGTSTDTQYF. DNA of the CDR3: TGTGCCAGCAAGCAGGGGACTAGCACAGATACGCAGTATTTT.

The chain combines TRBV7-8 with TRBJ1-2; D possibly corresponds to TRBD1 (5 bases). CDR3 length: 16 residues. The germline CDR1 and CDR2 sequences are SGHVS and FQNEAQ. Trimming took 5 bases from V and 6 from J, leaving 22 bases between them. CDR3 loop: CASSPARGWGKDGYTF. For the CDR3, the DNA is TGTGCCAGCAGCCCCGCGCGAGGGTGGGGGAAAGATGGCTACACCTTC. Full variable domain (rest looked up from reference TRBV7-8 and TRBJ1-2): GAGVSQSPRYKVAKRGQDVALRCDPISGHVSLFWYQQALGQGPEFLTYFQNEAQLDKSGLPSDRFFAERPEGSVSTLKIQRTQQEDSAVYLCASSPARGWGKDGYTFGSGTRLTVV.

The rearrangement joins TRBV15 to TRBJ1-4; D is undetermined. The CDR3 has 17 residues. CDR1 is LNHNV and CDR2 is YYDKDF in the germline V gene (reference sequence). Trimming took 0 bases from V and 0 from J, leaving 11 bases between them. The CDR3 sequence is CATSRDLILATNEKLFF. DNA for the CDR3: TGTGCCACCAGCAGAGATTTGATTCTTGCAACTAATGAAAAACTGTTTTTT.

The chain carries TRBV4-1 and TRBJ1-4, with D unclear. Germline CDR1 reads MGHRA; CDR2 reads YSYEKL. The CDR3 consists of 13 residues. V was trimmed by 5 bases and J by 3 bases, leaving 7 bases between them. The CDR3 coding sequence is TGCGCCAGCAGCAAGGGTCCTAATGAAAAACTGTTTTTT. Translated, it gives CASSKGPNEKLFF.

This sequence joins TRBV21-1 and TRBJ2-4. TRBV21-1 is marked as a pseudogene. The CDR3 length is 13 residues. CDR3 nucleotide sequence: TGTGCCAGCAGCAAAGGCAGCCAAAACATTCAGTACTTC. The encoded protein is CASSKGSQNIQYF.

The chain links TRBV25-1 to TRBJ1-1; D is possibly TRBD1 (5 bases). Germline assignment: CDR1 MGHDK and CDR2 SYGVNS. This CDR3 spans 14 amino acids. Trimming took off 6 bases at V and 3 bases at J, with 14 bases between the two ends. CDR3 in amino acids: CASSLPGVYTEAFF. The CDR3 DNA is TGTGCCAGCAGCCTCCCGGGGGTTTACACTGAAGCTTTCTTT.

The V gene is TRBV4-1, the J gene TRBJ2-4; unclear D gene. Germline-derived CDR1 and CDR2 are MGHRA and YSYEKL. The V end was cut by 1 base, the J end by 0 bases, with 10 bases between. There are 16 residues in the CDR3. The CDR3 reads CASSQGIPLAKNIQYF. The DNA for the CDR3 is TGCGCCAGCAGCCAAGGAATCCCGCTAGCCAAAAACATTCAGTACTTC.

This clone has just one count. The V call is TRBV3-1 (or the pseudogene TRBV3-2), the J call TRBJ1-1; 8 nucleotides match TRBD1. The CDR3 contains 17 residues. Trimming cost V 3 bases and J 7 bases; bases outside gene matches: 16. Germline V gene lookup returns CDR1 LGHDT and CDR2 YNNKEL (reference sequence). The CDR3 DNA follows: TGTGCCAGCAGCCACCTCGACAGGGTTCCTACAGGGGGTGAAGCTTTCTTT. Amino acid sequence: CASSHLDRVPTGGEAFF.

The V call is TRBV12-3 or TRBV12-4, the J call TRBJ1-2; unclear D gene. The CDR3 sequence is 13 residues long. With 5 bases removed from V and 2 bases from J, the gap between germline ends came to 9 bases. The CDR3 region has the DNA TGTGCCAGCAGTCTGGATGTAAACTATGGCTACACCTTC. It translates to CASSLDVNYGYTF.

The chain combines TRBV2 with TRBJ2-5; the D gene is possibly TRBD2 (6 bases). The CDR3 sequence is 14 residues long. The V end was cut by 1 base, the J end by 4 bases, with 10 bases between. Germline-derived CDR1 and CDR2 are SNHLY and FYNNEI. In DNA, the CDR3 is TGTGCCAGCAGTGAAGGGAGTAGCGGAGAGACCCAGTACTTC. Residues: CASSEGSSGETQYF.

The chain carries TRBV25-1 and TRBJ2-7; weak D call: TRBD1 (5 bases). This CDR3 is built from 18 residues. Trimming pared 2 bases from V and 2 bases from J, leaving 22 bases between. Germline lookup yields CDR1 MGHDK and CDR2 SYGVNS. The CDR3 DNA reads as TGTGCCAGCAGTGAAAATGTGGGCGTGGCAGGGCTAACCTACGAGCAGTACTTC. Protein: CASSENVGVAGLTYEQYF.

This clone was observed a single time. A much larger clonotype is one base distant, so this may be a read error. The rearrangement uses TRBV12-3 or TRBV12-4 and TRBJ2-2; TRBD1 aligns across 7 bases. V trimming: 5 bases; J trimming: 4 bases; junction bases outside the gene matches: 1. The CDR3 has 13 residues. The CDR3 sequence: CASSNRGTGELFF. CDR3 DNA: TGTGCCAGCAGTAACAGGGGCACCGGGGAGCTGTTTTTT.